The 32 T cell receptor beta chains below come from one sample, sequenced in a study of shared clonotypes between healthy human individuals. The table came from immunoSEQ multiplex PCR; TCRdb's copy has only in-frame clones and leaves some out. The table shows 2,500,000 or so clones, with 90% to 95% occurring only once. Sequenced sample: naive CD4+ T cells sorted from blood. As for subset: CD45RA+ positively selected. These receptors were taken from a man in his late teens or twenties in good health.

The chain employs TRBV4-1 and TRBJ2-1; the match to TRBD1 covers 7 bases. This CDR3 has 16 amino acids. Germline CDR1 MGHRA, CDR2 YSYEKL. Trimming at V came to 4 bases and at J to 0 bases, leaving 6 bases not matched to a gene. The chain's CDR3 is CASSPQGETSYNEQFF. CDR3 nucleotide sequence: TGCGCCAGCAGCCCCCAGGGGGAAACCTCCTACAATGAGCAGTTCTTC.

The rearrangement links TRBV18 to TRBJ2-3; D call uncertain. This CDR3 contains 13 residues. Germline CDR1 reads KGHSH; CDR2 reads LQKENI. Trimming removed 0 bases at V and 7 bases at J, with 8 bases between. The CDR3 nucleotides are TGTGCCAGCTCACCACCGGCTGTATATACGCAGTATTTT. This gives the protein CASSPPAVYTQYF.

The rearrangement uses TRBV2 and TRBJ2-2; D remains ambiguous. Germline V gene data show CDR1 as SNHLY and CDR2 as FYNNEI. The CDR3 consists of 15 residues. V was clipped by 6 bases and J by 1 base, with 12 bases between them. The CDR3 loop is CASRPPPGNTGELFF. Here the CDR3 DNA reads TGTGCCAGCAGGCCCCCCCCTGGGAACACCGGGGAGCTGTTTTTT.

As regards this clone: Other DNA sequences in the same sample also yield this CDR3. The CDR3 sequence: CASSPPGRGDTEAFF. The CDR3 DNA follows: TGTGCCAGCTCACCACCGGGAAGGGGGGACACTGAAGCTTTCTTT. The chain couples TRBV18 to TRBJ1-1; D may be TRBD1 (6 bases). This CDR3 has 15 amino acids. Germline assignment: CDR1 KGHSH and CDR2 LQKENI. V was pared by 0 bases and J by 3 bases, with 11 bases between. Variable domain in full (rest from reference TRBV18 and TRBJ1-1): NAGVMQNPRHLVRRRGQEARLRCSPMKGHSHVYWYRQLPEEGLKFMVYLQKENIIDESGMPKERFSAEFPKEGPSILRIQQVVRGDSAAYFCASSPPGRGDTEAFFGQGTRLTVV.

The chain combines TRBV6-5 with TRBJ1-1; TRBD1 agrees at 9 bases. With V trimmed by 5 bases and J by 6 bases, 7 bases remained unmatched. Germline-derived CDR1 and CDR2 are MNHEY and SVGAGI. The CDR3 totals 14 residues. CDR3 region: CASSPGQGFPEAFF. The CDR3 nucleotides read TGTGCCAGCAGTCCTGGACAGGGGTTTCCTGAAGCTTTCTTT.

The DNA for the CDR3 is TGCAGCGTGGGGTGGGCCAACGTCCTGACTTTC. Protein sequence: CSVGWANVLTF. The chain joins TRBV29-1 to TRBJ2-6, with no clear D. Trimming stripped 6 bases from V and 5 bases from J, with 5 bases between. The germline V gene has CDR1 SQVTM and CDR2 ANQGSEA. The CDR3 totals 11 residues.

The V and J genes are TRBV19 and TRBJ1-1, with TRBD1 matching 11 bases. V was clipped by 7 bases and J by 3 bases; unmatched bases: 16. The CDR3 is 18 residues long. Germline V gives CDR1 LNHDA, CDR2 SQIVND (reference sequence). The CDR3 sequence: CASIRTYGTGGMDTEAFF. The CDR3 coding sequence is TGTGCCAGTATAAGAACCTATGGGACAGGGGGGATGGACACTGAAGCTTTCTTT.

A remark on this clone: The junction does not match germline at one end; this may be a read error. The V gene is TRBV7-7, the J gene TRBJ2-5; the D gene is possibly TRBD2 (5 bases). The CDR3 has 14 amino acids. In germline, CDR1 is SSHAT, CDR2 FNYEAQ (reference sequence). CDR3 DNA sequence: TGTGCTAGCAGCTTAGAGGGTTCTCAAGAGACCCAGTACTTC. Encoded protein: CASSLEGSQETQYF.

The rearrangement links TRBV4-1 to TRBJ2-1, with 10 bases aligning to TRBD2. The CDR3 is 17 residues long. In germline, CDR1 is MGHRA, CDR2 YSYEKL. V shed 0 bases and J 6 bases; nucleotides not matched to a gene: 8. The CDR3, as DNA: TGCGCCAGCAGCCAAGAAGTATCCAGCGGGAGGGCCAATGAGCAGTTCTTC. Its protein is CASSQEVSSGRANEQFF.

This chain links TRBV7-2 with TRBJ1-1; perhaps TRBD1 as D (5 bases). Germline V gene sequence: CDR1 SGHTA, CDR2 FQGNSA. This CDR3 is 17 amino acids long. The V and J ends lost 0 bases and 6 bases respectively, with 20 bases between them. CDR3 coding DNA: TGTGCCAGCAGCTTAGCGGGCACAGGTAGGCCCTTCGCTGAAGCTTTCTTT. It yields the protein CASSLAGTGRPFAEAFF.

Here the CDR3 reads CASSLGQVMTDTQYF. CDR3 nucleotides: TGCGCCAGCAGCTTGGGTCAGGTAATGACAGATACGCAGTATTTT. This sequence joins TRBV5-1 and TRBJ2-3, with no clear D. Trimming left V 0 bases short and J 3 bases short, with 11 bases between. The CDR3 extends over 15 amino acids. Per the germline V gene, CDR1 is SGHRS and CDR2 is YFSETQ. The complete variable domain, with remaining parts taken from reference TRBV5-1 and TRBJ2-3, reads KAGVTQTPRYLIKTRGQQVTLSCSPISGHRSVSWYQQTPGQGLQFLFEYFSETQRNKGNFPGRFSGRQFSNSRSEMNVSTLELGDSALYLCASSLGQVMTDTQYFGPGTRLTVL.

This chain joins TRBV18 and TRBJ2-3; 9 bases are shared with TRBD2. V gave up 5 bases and J gave up 0 bases; unmatched junction bases: 6. This CDR3 contains 16 residues. In germline, CDR1 is KGHSH, CDR2 LQKENI. CDR3 sequence: CASSSLAGDSTDTQYF. The CDR3 bases are TGTGCCAGCTCATCCTTAGCGGGGGATAGCACAGATACGCAGTATTTT.

This clone has only a few counts. The rearrangement links TRBV5-4 to TRBJ1-4; TRBD1 is a possible D gene (6 bases). Germline V lookup: CDR1 SGHNT, CDR2 YYREEE (reference sequence). The CDR3 extends over 15 amino acids. V was clipped by 3 bases and J by 8 bases, with 17 bases between them. The CDR3 DNA follows: TGTGCCAGCAGCTGGGGACGGGGGCAGGACGAAAAACTGTTTTTT. Translated: CASSWGRGQDEKLFF.

The chain employs TRBV18 and TRBJ2-1; 12 bases align to TRBD2. With V trimmed by 3 bases and J by 9 bases, 3 bases remained unmatched. Germline V gene lookup returns CDR1 KGHSH and CDR2 LQKENI. This CDR3 spans 14 amino acids. The CDR3 bases are TGTGCCAGCTCACCGCTAGCGGGGGGGCCTGAGCAGTTCTTC. This sequence encodes CASSPLAGGPEQFF. The full variable domain, in which reference TRBV18 and TRBJ2-1 provide the parts outside the CDR3, is NAGVMQNPRHLVRRRGQEARLRCSPMKGHSHVYWYRQLPEEGLKFMVYLQKENIIDESGMPKERFSAEFPKEGPSILRIQQVVRGDSAAYFCASSPLAGGPEQFFGPGTRLTVL.

The chain links TRBV29-1 to TRBJ2-5; D perhaps matches TRBD2 (7 bases). This CDR3 spans 14 amino acids. Germline-derived CDR1 and CDR2 are SQVTM and ANQGSEA. Between the trimmed V and J ends, which lost 1 base and 1 base, there was a span of 10 bases. The CDR3 spells CSVEGGGGQETQYF. CDR3 nucleotide sequence: TGCAGCGTTGAAGGAGGGGGGGGCCAAGAGACCCAGTACTTC. The full variable domain, rest sourced from reference TRBV29-1 and TRBJ2-5, is SAVISQKPSRDICQRGTSLTIQCQVDSQVTMMFWYRQQPGQSLTLIATANQGSEATYESGFVIDKFPISRPNLTFSTLTVSNMSPEDSSIYLCSVEGGGGQETQYFGPGTRLLVL.

This clone is a singleton in its sample. V gene TRBV18 combines with J gene TRBJ2-1; 13 bases map to TRBD2. There are 19 residues in the CDR3. Germline V CDR1 and CDR2: KGHSH, LQKENI. The V gene end was trimmed by 2 bases and the J gene end by 3 bases; junction bases not matched to a gene: 10. CDR3 amino acids: CASSPTTGLAGRIYNEQFF. CDR3 coding DNA: TGTGCCAGCTCACCAACAACGGGACTAGCGGGGAGAATCTACAATGAGCAGTTCTTC.

This rearrangement joins TRBV7-6 to TRBJ2-5; 7 bases agree with TRBD2. Germline CDR1 reads SGHVS; CDR2 reads FNYEAQ. The CDR3 runs to 13 residues. V was clipped by 4 bases and J by 5 bases; unmatched bases: 4. The DNA for the CDR3 is TGTGCCAGCAGCTCCGCGGGGGAGGAGACCCAGTACTTC. This sequence encodes CASSSAGEETQYF. The entire variable domain, with the rest obtained from reference TRBV7-6 and TRBJ2-5, is as follows: GAGVSQSPRYKVTKRGQDVALRCDPISGHVSLYWYRQALGQGPEFLTYFNYEAQQDKSGLPNDRFSAERPEGSISTLTIQRTEQRDSAMYRCASSSAGEETQYFGPGTRLLVL.

V is TRBV14 and J is TRBJ2-3, with a weak D call TRBD2 (5 bases). Trimming stripped 0 bases from V and 2 bases from J, with 15 bases between. The CDR3 sequence is 17 residues long. The V gene's germline CDR1 is SGHDN and CDR2 FVKESK. This CDR3 is CASSQDRAGVITDTQYF. Here the CDR3 DNA reads TGTGCCAGCAGCCAAGACCGGGCCGGGGTGATCACAGATACGCAGTATTTT.

With respect to this clone: The same CDR3 is also encoded by other DNA sequences in this sample. This sequence joins TRBV7-2 and TRBJ2-7; D not certain. Trimming took off 5 bases at V and 2 bases at J, with 7 bases between the two ends. Germline V gene lookup returns CDR1 SGHTA and CDR2 FQGNSA. The CDR3 runs to 12 residues. Here the CDR3 DNA reads TGTGCCAGCAGCCCCCCGACCTACGAGCAGTACTTC. This gives the protein CASSPPTYEQYF.

For this clone: Other nucleotide sequences from this sample produce the same CDR3. The gene calls are TRBV5-1 and TRBJ1-2; no firm D call. CDR1 is SGHRS and CDR2 is YFSETQ in the germline V gene. The CDR3 has 13 amino acids. V gave up 8 bases and J gave up 3 bases, with 14 bases separating them. The CDR3 DNA reads as TGCGCCAGTTCATCTCAAGGCGACTATGGCTACACCTTC. It codes for CASSSQGDYGYTF. The full variable domain, completed using reference TRBV5-1 and TRBJ1-2, is KAGVTQTPRYLIKTRGQQVTLSCSPISGHRSVSWYQQTPGQGLQFLFEYFSETQRNKGNFPGRFSGRQFSNSRSEMNVSTLELGDSALYLCASSSQGDYGYTFGSGTRLTVV.

This clone was detected once. The same CDR3 arises from other DNA sequences in this sample as well. The rearrangement links TRBV28 to TRBJ1-5, with D tentatively TRBD1 (5 bases). CDR3 length: 16 amino acids. V lost 4 bases to trimming and J lost 0 bases, with 13 bases between them. CDR1 and CDR2 (germline): MDHEN, SYDVKM. The CDR3 protein is CASSSPGRGSNQPQHF. In DNA, the CDR3 is TGTGCCAGCAGTTCTCCGGGGAGGGGTAGCAATCAGCCCCAGCATTTT. Full variable domain (outside the CDR3, taken from reference TRBV28 and TRBJ1-5): DVKVTQSSRYLVKRTGEKVFLECVQDMDHENMFWYRQDPGLGLRLIYFSYDVKMKEKGDIPEGYSVSREKKERFSLILESASTNQTSMYLCASSSPGRGSNQPQHFGDGTRLSIL.

The genes are TRBV10-3 and TRBJ2-3; D gene uncertain. Germline V gene lookup returns CDR1 ENHRY and CDR2 SYGVKD. The CDR3 loop spans 16 amino acids. Trimming took 4 bases from V and 2 from J, leaving 16 bases between them. CDR3 residues: CAISGQKERYTDTQYF. The CDR3 bases are TGTGCCATCAGTGGGCAGAAAGAAAGGTACACAGATACGCAGTATTTT.

In this sample, this clone turned up a few times. The rearrangement joins TRBV2 to TRBJ1-1; tentative D call: TRBD1 (6 bases). Per germline, CDR1 SNHLY and CDR2 FYNNEI. The CDR3 is 15 amino acids. V dropped 7 bases and J dropped 0 bases, with 15 bases sitting between them. The CDR3 nucleotides are TGTGCCAGCACCGCGGACAGTGGGATGAACACTGAAGCTTTCTTT. It is translated as CASTADSGMNTEAFF.

The chain links TRBV2 to TRBJ1-5; no reliable D call. This CDR3 contains 13 residues. Germline loops: CDR1 SNHLY, CDR2 FYNNEI. Between the trimmed V and J ends, which lost 3 bases and 0 bases, there was a span of 3 bases. CDR3 amino acids: CASSDHSNQPQHF. CDR3 sequence (DNA): TGTGCCAGCAGTGACCATAGCAATCAGCCCCAGCATTTT.

The V and J genes are TRBV6-1 and TRBJ2-7; 7 nucleotides line up with TRBD1. Per the germline V gene, CDR1 is MNHNS and CDR2 is SASEGT. The CDR3 has 13 residues. The V segment lost 5 bases and the J segment 2 bases; nucleotides outside the gene matches: 3. The CDR3 sequence is CASSPGQTYEQYF. The DNA of the CDR3 is TGTGCCAGCAGTCCGGGACAGACCTACGAGCAGTACTTC.

The chain couples TRBV7-2 to TRBJ2-7; 7 bases are shared with TRBD1. V was clipped by 3 bases and J by 3 bases; unmatched bases: 8. The germline CDR1 and CDR2 sequences are SGHTA and FQGNSA. This CDR3 region has 15 residues. The CDR3 DNA reads TGTGCCAGCAGCTTTCCGGGACAGACGAACTACGAGCAGTACTTC. It is translated as CASSFPGQTNYEQYF.

The chain uses TRBV6-5 and TRBJ2-5; the D is unclear. Trimming removed 5 bases from V and 5 bases from J, with 12 bases in between. Germline V gene data show CDR1 as MNHEY and CDR2 as SVGAGI. This CDR3 is 13 amino acids long. CDR3: CASSRPRSETQYF. Written as DNA, the CDR3 is TGTGCCAGCAGTCGGCCTAGGAGCGAGACCCAGTACTTC.

This clone was detected only a few times. V and J are TRBV6-5 and TRBJ1-2; possible D gene TRBD1, 6 bases. With 5 bases removed from V and 7 bases from J, the gap between germline ends came to 14 bases. The CDR3 is 13 residues long. Germline values: CDR1 MNHEY, CDR2 SVGAGI. Here the CDR3 DNA reads TGTGCCAGCAGTCCTGGACAGTCCGGTGGCTACACCTTC. It is translated as CASSPGQSGGYTF.

A remark on this clone: At the DNA level, this CDR3 is encoded by other sequences in the same sample as well. This chain uses TRBV5-1 with TRBJ2-3; 7 bases align to TRBD2. CDR1 SGHRS and CDR2 YFSETQ come from the germline V gene. This CDR3 spans 15 amino acids. With V trimmed by 0 bases and J by 2 bases, 3 bases remained unmatched. CDR3 residues: CASSLGLAATDTQYF. CDR3 sequence (DNA): TGCGCCAGCAGCTTGGGCCTAGCGGCCACAGATACGCAGTATTTT.

The chain carries TRBV19 and TRBJ2-1, with 7 nucleotides matching TRBD1. CDR1 LNHDA and CDR2 SQIVND come from the germline V gene (reference sequence). Trimming took 5 bases from V and 2 from J; bases not matched to a gene: 3. The CDR3 extends over 14 amino acids. CDR3 sequence reads: CASSLDRTYNEQFF. CDR3 DNA sequence: TGTGCCAGTAGTTTGGACAGGACCTACAATGAGCAGTTCTTC.

The CDR3 reads CASSVDGTGGGYTF. The CDR3 DNA reads TGTGCCAGCAGCGTAGATGGGACAGGGGGTGGCTACACCTTC. The chain joins TRBV9 to TRBJ1-2; 11 nucleotides match TRBD1. The V gene end was trimmed by 0 bases and the J gene end by 7 bases; junction bases not matched to a gene: 2. This CDR3 spans 14 amino acids. Germline V CDR1 and CDR2: SGDLS, YYNGEE.

A note on this clone: Sequence at one end of the junction differs from germline and may be a read error. The J gene is TRBJ1-6, the V gene TRBV7-7; weak D call: TRBD1 (5 bases). The CDR3 is made up of 16 amino acids. In germline, CDR1 is SSHAT, CDR2 FNYEAQ (reference sequence). CDR3 in DNA: TGTGCTAGCAGCTTAGGTTCAGGGTTCTTTAATTCACCCCTCCACTTT. It codes for CASSLGSGFFNSPLHF. Full variable domain (missing parts from reference TRBV7-7 and TRBJ1-6): GAGVSQSPRYKVTKRGQDVTLRCDPISSHATLYWYQQALGQGPEFLTYFNYEAQPDKSGLPSDRFSAERPEGSISTLTIQRTEQRDSAMYRCASSLGSGFFNSPLHFGNGTRLTVT.